This is a list of T cell receptor beta chains from one sample in a study of T cell changes during pregnancy in multiple sclerosis. Sequencing used immunoSEQ multiplex PCR; TCRdb keeps in-frame clones, though not all of them. The table shows 47,000 or so clones, with 90% to 95% occurring only once. Sequencing used CD4+ T cells from peripheral blood mononuclear cells, obtained in the first trimester of pregnancy. The receptors were sampled from a female donor with multiple sclerosis, enrolled in a pregnancy study. The conserved cysteine and the conserved F or W are not part of the CDR3 here.

V: TRBV5-6; J: TRBJ2-6; CDR3: ASSPQGVPSGANVLT
V: TRBV6-1; J: TRBJ1-5; CDR3: ASSLWTGRAQH
V: TRBV5-4; J: TRBJ2-7; CDR3: ASSLDRGQYEQY
V: TRBV6-5; J: TRBJ2-2; CDR3: ASKPRAATGELF
V: TRBV27; J: TRBJ1-4; CDR3: ASSSGQLSYEKLF
V: TRBV10-2; J: TRBJ1-5; CDR3: ASSADRLNQPQH
V: TRBV7-3; J: TRBJ1-1; CDR3: ASSAFQGLEAF
V: TRBV19; J: TRBJ2-1; CDR3: ASSNRAGAQYNEQF
V: TRBV5-4; J: TRBJ2-2; CDR3: ASSRTSGDTGELF
V: TRBV7-8; J: TRBJ1-2; CDR3: ASSLIAGQGSGYT
V: TRBV7-9; J: TRBJ2-5; CDR3: ASSLVSGGKETQY
V: TRBV5-1; J: TRBJ2-3; CDR3: ASSPEGLDTQY
V: TRBV6-1; J: TRBJ2-7; CDR3: ASSEGFREQY
V: TRBV5-1; J: TRBJ1-3; CDR3: ASSFNLWDSSGNTIY
V: TRBV18; J: TRBJ2-1; CDR3: ASSLRDYSYNEQF
V: TRBV5-1; J: TRBJ2-1; CDR3: ASRVRGGLYEQF
V: TRBV6-5; J: TRBJ1-1; CDR3: ASSYRQGSLNTEAF
V: TRBV2; J: TRBJ2-2; CDR3: ASSEAGGYTGELF
V: TRBV6-1; J: TRBJ2-3; CDR3: ASSARQGAVADTQY
V: TRBV5-1; J: TRBJ2-1; CDR3: ASSSGTGGWNEQF